One T cell receptor (beta chain) is described in this entry. The antigen is not known. This sample was taken from a study of cytomegalovirus exposure and HLA in healthy donors. V trimming: 4 bases; J trimming: 0 bases; junction bases outside the gene matches: 8. Germline V CDR1 and CDR2: SGDLS, YYNGEE. This CDR3 has 18 residues. It was with 60 Vbeta and 13 Jbeta primers that the PCR ran. Profiling relied on immunoSEQ multiplex PCR, and the TCRdb table lists in-frame clones only, not all of them. Across roughly 120,000 clones, the top ten clones capture 6.8% of the sample. Study observations and caveats: Information on immune exposure was restricted to one variable (CMV serostatus).

This receptor was identified in a middle-aged man in good health and CMV-seropositive. The V call is TRBV9, the J call TRBJ2-6; 9 bases match TRBD1. Sequencing was carried out using PBMCs. CDR3 loop: CASSSPGQGFSGANVLTF. The CDR3 DNA follows: TGTGCCAGCAGCTCGCCGGGACAGGGTTTCTCTGGGGCCAACGTCCTGACTTTC.